This TCR beta chain originates from a study of Ad26.COV2.S vaccination and SARS-CoV-2 variants. About the study: Once or twice, 56 days apart, Ad26.COV2.S was delivered intramuscularly. Broader study findings: Recipients of vaccine and of placebo showed similar breadth of their non-spike TCR repertoires. Substantial post-vaccination breadth of spike-specific CD8+ and CD4+ T cell responses was reported.

Treatment meaning: approximately 18 received Ad26.COV2.S at low or high dose, single or two shots; about 5 received placebo; per-sample allocation not given. On day 63 after the first injection, vaccine and placebo recipients gave samples. Wuhan-strain spike was delivered by a replication-incompetent Ad26 vector. Comment on this clone: Its antigen is unknown. This sample also contains other DNA sequences that code for the same CDR3.

Trimming shortened V by 3 bases and J by 0 bases, and 6 bases separated the two germline ends. This CDR3 comprises 13 residues. The germline gives CDR1 LGHNA, CDR2 YNFKEQ. Libraries were prepared by immunoSEQ multiplex PCR; TCRdb keeps only in-frame clonotypes and omits some of them. The sample shows approximately 420,000 clones, over 75% of them seen only once. The source is a person between 18 and 60 years old who received the Ad26.COV2.S COVID-19 vaccine or a placebo. The gene calls are TRBV4-2 and TRBJ2-7, with a tentative D call TRBD2 (5 bases). Sequencing used peripheral blood, obtained in a trial of Ad26.COV2.S vaccine versus placebo. The CDR3, as DNA: TGTGCCAGCAGCCAGGGAGTCTCCTACGAGCAGTACTTC. Translating it yields CASSQGVSYEQYF.